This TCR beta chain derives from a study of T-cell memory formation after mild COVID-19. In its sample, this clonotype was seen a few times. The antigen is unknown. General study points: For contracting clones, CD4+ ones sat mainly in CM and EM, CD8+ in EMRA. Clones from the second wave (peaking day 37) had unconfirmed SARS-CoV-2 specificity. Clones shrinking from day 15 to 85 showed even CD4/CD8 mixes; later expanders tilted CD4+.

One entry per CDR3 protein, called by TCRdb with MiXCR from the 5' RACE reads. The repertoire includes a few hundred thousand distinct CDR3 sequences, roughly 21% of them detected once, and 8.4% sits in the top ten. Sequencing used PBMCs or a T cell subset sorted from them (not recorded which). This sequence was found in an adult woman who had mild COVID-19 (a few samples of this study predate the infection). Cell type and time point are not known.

CDR3: CASSPLRDRTNEQFF. The DNA of the CDR3 is TGCGCCAGCAGTCCTCTCCGGGACAGAACTAATGAGCAGTTCTTC. The J gene is TRBJ2-1, the V gene TRBV23-1; 7 bases line up with TRBD1. TRBV23-1 is designated an ORF whose function remains uncertain. There are 15 residues in the CDR3. With 4 bases clipped from V and 7 bases from J, the junction kept 10 bases outside the gene matches.